Listed below are T cell receptor beta chains from one sample, sequenced in a study of vaccination effects on CD4 cells after COVID-19. The table came from immunoSEQ multiplex PCR; TCRdb's copy has only in-frame clones and leaves some out. The sample lists around 60,000 clones; 73% were seen once. Antigen specificity for these receptors is unknown. The sample consisted of CD4+ T cells from PBMCs cultured with HCoV-229E spike peptides, taken after COVID-19 vaccination. These receptors all stem from a human donor who received a COVID-19 vaccine. CDR3s include the opening cysteine and the closing phenylalanine or tryptophan. Fields, in order: clone size, D gene, V gene, J gene, CDR3 DNA, CDR3 protein. D genes are given only for firm matches. Rows may omit the clone size; those that give it use once, few, many or a size class.

-	-	TRBV12-3/TRBV12-4	TRBJ1-1	TGTGCCAGCAGCCAGGGGCAGTCGGAAGCTTTCTTT	CASSQGQSEAFF
-	TRBD2	TRBV7-2	TRBJ2-1	TGTGCCAGCAGCGGAAATCGCGGGGGGGTTTACAATGAGCAGTTCTTC	CASSGNRGGVYNEQFF
-	-	TRBV7-7	TRBJ2-3	TGTGCCAGCAGCAGGGGTGTAGCGAGCACAGATACGCAGTATTTT	CASSRGVASTDTQYF
-	TRBD1	TRBV7-2	TRBJ1-5	TGTGCCAGCAGCCAGAGACAGGGCCATCAGCCCCAGCATTTT	CASSQRQGHQPQHF
-	TRBD1	TRBV5-1	TRBJ1-5	TGCGCCAGCAGCCGCGGGACAGGGGGCGGTCAGCCCCAGCATTTT	CASSRGTGGGQPQHF
-	TRBD2	TRBV28	TRBJ2-5	TGTGCCAGCAGTCTTACTAGCGGGGGGCAAGAGACCCAGTACTTC	CASSLTSGGQETQYF
-	-	TRBV28	TRBJ2-1	TGTGCCAGCAGGGGCCCCGGGACATATAGCTCCTACAATGAGCAGTTCTTC	CASRGPGTYSSYNEQFF
-	TRBD2	TRBV2	TRBJ2-3	TGTGCCAGCAGTGACCGGAGCGGGGGGGGCACAGATACGCAGTATTTT	CASSDRSGGGTDTQYF
-	TRBD1	TRBV5-4	TRBJ2-3	TGTGCCAGCAGTCATCCACAGGGGGCAGATACGCAGTATTTT	CASSHPQGADTQYF
once	-	TRBV5-8	TRBJ2-3	TGTGCCAGCAGCCACCCCCATACGCAGTATTTT	CASSHPHTQYF
-	TRBD2	TRBV28	TRBJ2-6	TGTGCCAGCAGGAAGCGGGGAGCCGTGGGGGCCAACGTCCTGACTTTC	CASRKRGAVGANVLTF
-	-	TRBV7-2	TRBJ2-3	TGTGCCAGCAGCTCTCATTCTGGCACAGATACGCAGTATTTT	CASSSHSGTDTQYF
-	-	TRBV6-1	TRBJ1-5	TGTGCCAGCAGTGAAAGCGGGGGCGTTCAGCCCCAGCATTTT	CASSESGGVQPQHF
few	-	TRBV4-3	TRBJ1-2	TGCGCCAGCAGCCAAGTGCAGGGAAAGGGCTACACCTTC	CASSQVQGKGYTF
-	TRBD1	TRBV27	TRBJ2-2	TGTGCCAGCAGGGACAGGATTGCCGGGGAGCTGTTTTTT	CASRDRIAGELFF
-	-	TRBV19	TRBJ2-2	-	CASTRELFFGALFF
-	-	TRBV3-1/TRBV3-2	TRBJ1-3	TGTGCCAGCAGCCAAGGCGCGATACAGGACGGTGGAAACACCATATATTTT	CASSQGAIQDGGNTIYF
-	-	TRBV24-1	TRBJ2-1	TGTGCCACCAGTGATTTCGGCAGGGGGGGGAATGAGCAGTTCTTC	CATSDFGRGGNEQFF
few	TRBD2	TRBV11-1	TRBJ2-1	TGTGCCAGCACAGCGGGGCAGGGACGGAACAATGAGCAGTTCTTC	CASTAGQGRNNEQFF
-	-	TRBV18	TRBJ1-3	TGTGCCAGCTCACCAAAACCGCAGGGATCTGGAAACACCATATATTTT	CASSPKPQGSGNTIYF
-	-	TRBV23-1	TRBJ1-6	TGCGCCAGCAGTCAATTTGGGCGCCCGAGCTCCTATAATTCACCCCTCCACTTT	CASSQFGRPSSYNSPLHF
-	-	TRBV4-1	TRBJ2-1	TGCGCCAGCAGCCGCGGTACGGGATACAATGAGCAGTTCTTC	CASSRGTGYNEQFF
few	TRBD1	TRBV5-1	TRBJ1-4	TGCGCCAGCAGCCCGGACAGGGCGGGGGAAAAACTGTTTTTT	CASSPDRAGEKLFF
-	-	TRBV10-2	TRBJ2-1	TGCGCCAGCAGCGCGGACATGAGCTCCTACAATGAGCAGTTCTTC	CASSADMSSYNEQFF